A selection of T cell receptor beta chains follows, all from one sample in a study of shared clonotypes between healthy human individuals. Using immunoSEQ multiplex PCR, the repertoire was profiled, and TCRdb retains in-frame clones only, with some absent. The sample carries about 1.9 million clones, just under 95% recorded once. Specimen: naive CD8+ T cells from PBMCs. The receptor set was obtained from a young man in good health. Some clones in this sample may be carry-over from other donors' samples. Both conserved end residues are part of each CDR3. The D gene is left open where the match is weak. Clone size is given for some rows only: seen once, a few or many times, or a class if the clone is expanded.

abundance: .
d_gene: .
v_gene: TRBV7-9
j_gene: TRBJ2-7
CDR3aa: CASSLGQPYEQYF
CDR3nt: TGTGCCAGCAGCCTCGGACAGCCCTACGAGCAGTACTTC

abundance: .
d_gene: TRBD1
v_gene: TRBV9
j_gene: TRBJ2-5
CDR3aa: CASSASTGVLKTQYF
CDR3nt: TGTGCCAGCAGCGCTTCGACAGGGGTATTGAAGACCCAGTACTTC

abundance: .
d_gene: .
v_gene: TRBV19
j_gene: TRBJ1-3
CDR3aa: CASSSVGAGGNTIYF
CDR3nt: TGTGCCAGTAGCTCGGTGGGGGCAGGTGGAAACACCATATATTTT

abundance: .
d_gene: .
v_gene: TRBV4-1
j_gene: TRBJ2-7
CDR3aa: CASSQAITSSNYEQYF
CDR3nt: TGCGCCAGCAGCCAAGCCATCACTAGTTCCAATTACGAGCAGTACTTC

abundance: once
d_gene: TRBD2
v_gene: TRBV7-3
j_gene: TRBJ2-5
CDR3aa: CASSQGLAAQETQYF
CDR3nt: TGTGCCAGCAGCCAGGGACTAGCGGCACAAGAGACCCAGTACTTC

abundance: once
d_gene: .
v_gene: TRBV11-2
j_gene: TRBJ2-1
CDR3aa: CASSSNPRTLNEQFF
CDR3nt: TGTGCCAGCAGCTCAAATCCTAGAACCTTGAATGAGCAGTTCTTC

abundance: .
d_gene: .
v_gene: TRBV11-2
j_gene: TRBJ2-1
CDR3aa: CASSLVFDEQFF
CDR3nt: TGTGCCAGCAGCTTAGTCTTCGATGAGCAGTTCTTC

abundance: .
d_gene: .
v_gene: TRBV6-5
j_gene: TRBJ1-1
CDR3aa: CASSYAPNTEAFF
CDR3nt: TGTGCCAGCAGTTACGCCCCGAACACTGAAGCTTTCTTT

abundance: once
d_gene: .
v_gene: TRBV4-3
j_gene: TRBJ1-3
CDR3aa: CASSQDLISRDNTVGNTIYF
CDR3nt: TGCGCCAGCAGCCAAGATTTGATCAGCAGAGACAACACCGTCGGAAACACCATATATTTT

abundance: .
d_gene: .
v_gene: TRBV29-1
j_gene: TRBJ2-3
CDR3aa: CSVEGGKEGTDTQYF
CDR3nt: TGCAGCGTTGAAGGGGGCAAGGAAGGCACAGATACGCAGTATTTT

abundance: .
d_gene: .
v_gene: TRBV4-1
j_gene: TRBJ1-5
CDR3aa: CASSQVVLTGFHQPQHF
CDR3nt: TGCGCCAGCAGCCAAGTAGTCCTTACAGGGTTCCATCAGCCCCAGCATTTT

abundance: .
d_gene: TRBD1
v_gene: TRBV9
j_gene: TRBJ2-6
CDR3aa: CASSVGGQPSSGANVLTF
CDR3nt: TGTGCCAGCAGCGTAGGGGGACAGCCCAGCTCTGGGGCCAACGTCCTGACTTTC

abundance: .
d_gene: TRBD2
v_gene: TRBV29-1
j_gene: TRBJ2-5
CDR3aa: CSAGTSGVQETQYF
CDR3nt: TGCAGCGCCGGGACTAGCGGGGTCCAAGAGACCCAGTACTTC

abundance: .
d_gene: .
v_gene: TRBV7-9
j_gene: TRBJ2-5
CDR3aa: CASSLRAGGYQETQYF
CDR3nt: TGTGCCAGCAGCTTAAGGGCAGGGGGGTACCAAGAGACCCAGTACTTC

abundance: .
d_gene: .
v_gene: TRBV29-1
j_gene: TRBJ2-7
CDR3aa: CSVWWGHEQYF
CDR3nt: TGCAGCGTTTGGTGGGGCCACGAGCAGTACTTC

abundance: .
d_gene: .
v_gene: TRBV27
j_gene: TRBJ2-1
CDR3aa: CASSLLHERILNEQFF
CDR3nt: TGTGCCAGCAGTCTTCTTCACGAAAGGATTCTGAATGAGCAGTTCTTC

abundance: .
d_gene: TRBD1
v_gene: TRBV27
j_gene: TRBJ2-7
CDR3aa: CASRQGQGSYEQYF
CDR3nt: TGTGCCAGCAGACAGGGACAGGGAAGCTACGAGCAGTACTTC

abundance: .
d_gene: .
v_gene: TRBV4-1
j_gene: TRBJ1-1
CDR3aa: CASSQGIWERGTEAFF
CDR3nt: TGCGCCAGCAGCCAAGGTATCTGGGAGAGAGGCACTGAAGCTTTCTTT

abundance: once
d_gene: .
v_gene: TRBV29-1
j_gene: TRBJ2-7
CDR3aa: CSALTSYEQYF
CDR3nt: TGCAGCGCCCTAACTAGCTACGAGCAGTACTTC

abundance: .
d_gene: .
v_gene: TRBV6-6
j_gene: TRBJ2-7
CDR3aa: CASSYSGLGPYEQYF
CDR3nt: TGTGCCAGCAGTTACTCAGGCCTGGGGCCCTACGAGCAGTACTTC

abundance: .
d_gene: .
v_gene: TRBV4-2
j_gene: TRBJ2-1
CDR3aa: CASSQGGAGNEQFF
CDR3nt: TGTGCCAGCAGCCAAGGTGGGGCAGGCAATGAGCAGTTCTTC

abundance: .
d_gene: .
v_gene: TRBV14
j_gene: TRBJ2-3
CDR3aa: CASSPRGLDTQYF
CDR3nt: TGTGCCAGCAGCCCGAGGGGGTTAGATACGCAGTATTTT

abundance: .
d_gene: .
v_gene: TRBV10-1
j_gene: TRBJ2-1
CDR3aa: CASSDNSGAAYNEQFF
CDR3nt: TGCGCCAGCAGTGACAATAGCGGAGCGGCCTACAATGAGCAGTTCTTC

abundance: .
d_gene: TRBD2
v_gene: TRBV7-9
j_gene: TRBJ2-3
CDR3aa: CASSRPAGGADTQYF
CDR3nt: TGTGCCAGCAGTCGTCCTGCGGGGGGCGCAGATACGCAGTATTTT

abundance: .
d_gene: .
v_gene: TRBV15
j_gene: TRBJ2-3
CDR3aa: CATSRVAGISTDTQYF
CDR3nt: TGTGCCACCAGCAGAGTTGCAGGGATTAGCACAGATACGCAGTATTTT

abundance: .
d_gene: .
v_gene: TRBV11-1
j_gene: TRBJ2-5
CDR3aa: CASSLGVAYHETQYF
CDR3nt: TGTGCCAGCAGCTTAGGAGTAGCGTACCACGAGACCCAGTACTTC

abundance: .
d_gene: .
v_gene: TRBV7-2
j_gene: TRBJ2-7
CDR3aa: CASSPTGVPYEQYF
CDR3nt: TGTGCCAGCAGCCCGACAGGCGTTCCCTACGAGCAGTACTTC

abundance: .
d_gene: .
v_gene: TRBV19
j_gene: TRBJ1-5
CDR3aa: CASSIVGQTVSNQPQHF
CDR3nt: TGTGCCAGTAGTATAGTAGGACAGACCGTGAGCAATCAGCCCCAGCATTTT

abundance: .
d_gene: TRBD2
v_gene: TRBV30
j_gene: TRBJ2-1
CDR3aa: CAWSADLAGVGDEQFF
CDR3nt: TGTGCCTGGAGTGCCGACTTAGCGGGAGTAGGGGATGAGCAGTTCTTC

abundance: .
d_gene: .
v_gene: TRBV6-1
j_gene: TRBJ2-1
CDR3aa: CASRAGFDEQFF
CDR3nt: TGTGCCAGCAGAGCCGGGTTCGATGAGCAGTTCTTC

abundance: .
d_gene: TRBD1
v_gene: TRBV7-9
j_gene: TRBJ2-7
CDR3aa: CASNWEGQVHYEQYF
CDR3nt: TGTGCCAGCAACTGGGAAGGACAGGTGCACTACGAGCAGTACTTC

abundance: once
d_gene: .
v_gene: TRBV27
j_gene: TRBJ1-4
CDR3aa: CASSPRMVEKLFF
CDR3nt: TGTGCCAGCAGTCCGAGGATGGTCGAAAAACTGTTTTTT

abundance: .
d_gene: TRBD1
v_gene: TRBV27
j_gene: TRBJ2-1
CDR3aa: CASSHRGTPYNEQFF
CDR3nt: TGTGCCAGCAGTCACAGGGGGACTCCATACAATGAGCAGTTCTTC

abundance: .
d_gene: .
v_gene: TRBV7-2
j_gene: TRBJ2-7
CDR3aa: CASSLGPPGSGQDEQYF
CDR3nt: TGTGCCAGCAGCTTAGGCCCCCCGGGGTCAGGGCAGGACGAGCAGTACTTC

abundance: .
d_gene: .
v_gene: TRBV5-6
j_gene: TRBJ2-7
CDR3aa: CASSLGGGGQYF
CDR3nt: TGTGCCAGCAGCTTGGGCGGCGGAGGGCAGTACTTC

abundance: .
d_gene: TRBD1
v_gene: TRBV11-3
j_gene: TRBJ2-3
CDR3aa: CASSSDRGWEDTQYF
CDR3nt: TGTGCCAGCAGCTCGGACAGGGGGTGGGAAGATACGCAGTATTTT

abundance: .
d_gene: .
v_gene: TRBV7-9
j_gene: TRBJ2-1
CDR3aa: CASSKRSTYNEQFF
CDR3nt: TGTGCCAGCAGCAAGCGTAGCACCTACAATGAGCAGTTCTTC

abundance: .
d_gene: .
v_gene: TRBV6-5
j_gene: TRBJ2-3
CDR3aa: CASSYSVGDTQYF
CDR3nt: TGTGCCAGCAGTTACTCGGTCGGGGATACGCAGTATTTT

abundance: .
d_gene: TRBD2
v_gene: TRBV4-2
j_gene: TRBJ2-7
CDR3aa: CASSPLAGGGYEQYF
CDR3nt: TGTGCCAGCAGCCCGCTAGCGGGAGGGGGATACGAGCAGTACTTC

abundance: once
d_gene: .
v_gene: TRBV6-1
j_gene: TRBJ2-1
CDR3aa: CASSDDLSSYNEQFF
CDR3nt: TGTGCCAGCAGTGACGACCTTAGCTCCTACAATGAGCAGTTCTTC

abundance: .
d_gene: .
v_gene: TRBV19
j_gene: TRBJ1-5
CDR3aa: CASWDRSNQPQHF
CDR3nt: TGTGCCAGTTGGGACCGCTCGAATCAGCCCCAGCATTTT

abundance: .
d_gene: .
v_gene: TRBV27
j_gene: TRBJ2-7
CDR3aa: CASSPDGPSYEQYF
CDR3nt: TGTGCCAGCAGTCCGGACGGACCCTCCTACGAGCAGTACTTC

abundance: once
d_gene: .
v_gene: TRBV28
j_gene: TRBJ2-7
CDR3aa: CASSPPARGALSYEQYF
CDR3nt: TGTGCCAGCAGCCCACCCGCTCGGGGCGCCCTATCCTACGAGCAGTACTTC

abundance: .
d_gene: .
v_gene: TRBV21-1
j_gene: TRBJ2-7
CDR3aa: CASSKGPPSGGRPGYEQYF
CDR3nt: TGTGCCAGCAGCAAAGGACCACCCTCCGGGGGTCGGCCGGGCTACGAGCAGTACTTC

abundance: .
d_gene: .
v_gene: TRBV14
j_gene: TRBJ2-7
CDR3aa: CASSQGVRPYEQYF
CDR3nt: TGTGCCAGCAGCCAAGGGGTCCGACCCTACGAGCAGTACTTC

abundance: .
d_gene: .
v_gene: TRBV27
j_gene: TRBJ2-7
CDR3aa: CASSSGPLNQQYF
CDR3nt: TGTGCCAGCAGCTCCGGACCCCTCAATCAGCAGTACTTC

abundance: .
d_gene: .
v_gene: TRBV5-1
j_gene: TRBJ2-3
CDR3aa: CASSHRWPSTDTQYF
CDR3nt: TGCGCCAGCAGTCATCGGTGGCCAAGCACAGATACGCAGTATTTT

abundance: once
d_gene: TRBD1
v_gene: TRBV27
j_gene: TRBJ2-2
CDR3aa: CASLGTEGNTGELFF
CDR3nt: TGTGCCAGCCTTGGGACAGAGGGCAACACCGGGGAGCTGTTTTTT

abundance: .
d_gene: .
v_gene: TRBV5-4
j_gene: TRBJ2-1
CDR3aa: CASSPRGGIYSYNEQFF
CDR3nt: TGTGCCAGCAGCCCCAGAGGCGGGATTTACTCCTACAATGAGCAGTTCTTC

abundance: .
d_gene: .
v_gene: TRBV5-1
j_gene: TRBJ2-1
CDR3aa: CASSLIPLGRSYNEQFF
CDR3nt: TGCGCCAGCAGCTTGATTCCCCTCGGGCGCTCCTACAATGAGCAGTTCTTC

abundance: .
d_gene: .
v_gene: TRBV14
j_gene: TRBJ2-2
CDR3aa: CASSPGLNTGELFF
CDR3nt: TGTGCCAGCAGCCCGGGGCTGAACACCGGGGAGCTGTTTTTT

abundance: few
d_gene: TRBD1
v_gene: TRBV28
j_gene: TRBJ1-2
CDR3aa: CASSSLGTAYGYTF
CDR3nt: TGTGCCAGCAGTTCCCTGGGGACAGCCTATGGCTACACCTTC

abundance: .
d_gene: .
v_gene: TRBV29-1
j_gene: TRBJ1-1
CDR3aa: CSVELPGVYTNTEAFF
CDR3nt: TGCAGCGTTGAATTGCCAGGGGTTTATACGAACACTGAAGCTTTCTTT

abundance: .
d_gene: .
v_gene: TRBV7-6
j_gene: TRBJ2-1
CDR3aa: CASSLESAWGPYNEQFF
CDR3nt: TGTGCCAGCAGCTTAGAGTCGGCGTGGGGCCCCTACAATGAGCAGTTCTTC

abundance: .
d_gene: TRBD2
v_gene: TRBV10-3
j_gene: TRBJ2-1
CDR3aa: CAISDGWEGINEQFF
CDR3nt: TGTGCCATCAGTGATGGCTGGGAGGGCATCAATGAGCAGTTCTTC